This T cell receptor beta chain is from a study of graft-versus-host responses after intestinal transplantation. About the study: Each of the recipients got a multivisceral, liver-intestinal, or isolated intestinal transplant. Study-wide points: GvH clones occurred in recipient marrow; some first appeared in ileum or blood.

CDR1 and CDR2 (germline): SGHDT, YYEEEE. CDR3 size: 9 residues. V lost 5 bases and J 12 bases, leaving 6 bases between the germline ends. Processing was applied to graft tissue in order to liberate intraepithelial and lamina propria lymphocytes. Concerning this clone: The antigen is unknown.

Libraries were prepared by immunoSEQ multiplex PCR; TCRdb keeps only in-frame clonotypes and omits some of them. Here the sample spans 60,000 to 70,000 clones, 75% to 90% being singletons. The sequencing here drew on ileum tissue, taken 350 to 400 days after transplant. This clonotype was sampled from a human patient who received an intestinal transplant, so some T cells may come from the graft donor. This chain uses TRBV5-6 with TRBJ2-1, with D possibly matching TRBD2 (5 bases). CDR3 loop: CASSGGQFF. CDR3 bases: TGTGCCAGCAGTGGAGGGCAGTTCTTC.